The 24 T cell receptor beta chains reported below all come from one sample, sequenced in a study of shared clonotypes between healthy human individuals. The method was immunoSEQ multiplex PCR; TCRdb's version includes in-frame clones alone and lacks a portion of them. Of about a million clones listed, approximately 80% are singletons. The sequenced sample was memory CD4+ T cells from PBMCs. As for subset: CD45RA-negative fraction. These receptors all stem from a man between 18 and 35 years old in good health. Some clones in this sample may be carry-over from other donors' samples.

The chain couples TRBV6-1 to TRBJ1-1, with D maybe TRBD1 (5 bases). The CDR3 has 16 amino acids. In germline, CDR1 is MNHNS, CDR2 SASEGT. V shed 2 bases and J shed 0 bases, with 13 bases lying between them. CDR3 region: CASSERGRYMNTEAFF. The CDR3 DNA sequence: TGTGCCAGCAGTGAACGGGGCAGGTACATGAACACTGAAGCTTTCTTT.

This sequence joins TRBV27 and TRBJ2-7; D is perhaps TRBD1 or TRBD2 (5 bases each). The CDR3 extends over 16 amino acids. The V and J ends lost 7 bases and 0 bases respectively, with 19 bases between them. CDR1 is MNHEY and CDR2 is SMNVEV in the germline V gene (reference sequence). The CDR3 spells CASTLKPPGTSYEQYF. Written as DNA, the CDR3 is TGTGCCAGCACCTTAAAACCACCAGGGACCTCCTACGAGCAGTACTTC.

The genes are TRBV23-1 and TRBJ2-5; tentatively, D is TRBD1 (5 bases). TRBV23-1 is marked as an open reading frame, function uncertain. The CDR3 runs to 16 residues. Trimming removed 0 bases from V and 7 bases from J, with 18 bases in between. This CDR3 is CASSQSGCRARGTQYF. In DNA form, the CDR3 reads TGCGCCAGCAGTCAATCAGGGTGCAGGGCTAGGGGGACCCAGTACTTC.

The chain joins TRBV30 to TRBJ1-1, with a possible D match to TRBD1 (5 bases). The CDR3 has 13 residues. The germline V gene has CDR1 GTSNPN and CDR2 SVGIG (reference sequence). Trimming cost V 3 bases and J 6 bases, with 14 bases left between them. The CDR3 nucleotides are TGTGCCTGGAGCCAAAGGCGGGGCGCTGAAGCTTTCTTT. Translation: CAWSQRRGAEAFF.

This chain connects TRBV7-3 to TRBJ2-3; no clear D gene. CDR3 length equals 14 residues. Germline CDR1 and CDR2: SGHTA and FQGTGA. V was shortened by 5 bases and J by 4 bases, with 13 bases between the two germline ends. The CDR3 nucleotides are TGTGCCAGCAGCCCAAGCGCGGTAGCAGATACGCAGTATTTT. Its protein product is CASSPSAVADTQYF.

The V gene is TRBV9, the J gene TRBJ1-2; D gene ambiguous. The CDR3 has 14 residues. V was cut by 6 bases and J by 3 bases, with 15 bases left in between. Germline V gene sequence: CDR1 SGDLS, CDR2 YYNGEE. As DNA, the CDR3 is TGTGCCAGCACCGACGGGGTTTCTTACTATGGCTACACCTTC. It specifies CASTDGVSYYGYTF.

This clone was found once. The chain joins TRBV11-1 to TRBJ2-5; weak D call: TRBD2 (5 bases). V shed 2 bases and J shed 5 bases, with 12 bases lying between them. The germline gives CDR1 SGHAT, CDR2 FQDESV (reference sequence). The CDR3 has 14 residues. The CDR3 region is CASSLPRVAETQYF. The CDR3 bases are TGTGCCAGCAGCTTACCGCGAGTAGCGGAGACCCAGTACTTC. Filled out from reference TRBV11-1 and TRBJ2-5, the complete variable domain reads EAEVAQSPRYKITEKSQAVAFWCDPISGHATLYWYRQILGQGPELLVQFQDESVVDDSQLPKDRFSAERLKGVDSTLKIQPAELGDSAMYLCASSLPRVAETQYFGPGTRLLVL.

This clone turned up a few times. The CDR3 spells CASSGQINTGELFF. In nucleotides, the CDR3 is TGTGCCAGCTCAGGACAAATTAACACCGGGGAGCTGTTTTTT. The V call is TRBV18, the J call TRBJ2-2; a possible D gene is TRBD1 (5 bases). Germline-derived CDR1 and CDR2 are KGHSH and LQKENI. The length of the CDR3 is 14 residues. V was cut by 5 bases and J by 2 bases, with 9 bases left in between.

This clone was counted once. The rearrangement uses TRBV29-1 and TRBJ2-7, with TRBD1 matching over 9 bases. Germline V CDR1 and CDR2: SQVTM, ANQGSEA. V gave up 4 bases and J gave up 1 base; unmatched junction bases: 8. This CDR3 spans 15 amino acids. The chain's CDR3 is CSVASGTGFSYEQYF. CDR3 in DNA: TGCAGCGTTGCTAGTGGGACAGGGTTTTCCTACGAGCAGTACTTC.

This sequence joins TRBV28 and TRBJ1-2; the D is unclear. CDR3 length: 14 residues. The germline gives CDR1 MDHEN, CDR2 SYDVKM. The V end lost 2 bases, the J end lost 5 bases, and 12 bases lay between the germline ends. The CDR3 nucleotides are TGTGCCAGCAGTTTACCCCGTGATTTTTATGGCTACACCTTC. Protein product: CASSLPRDFYGYTF.

The chain employs TRBV20-1 and TRBJ2-3, with no clear D. V was clipped by 8 bases and J by 9 bases, with 15 bases between them. Germline V CDR1 and CDR2: DFQATT, SNEGSKA (reference sequence). The CDR3 spans 11 residues. CDR3 bases: TGCAGTACCGCGAGAAGTGAGACGCAGTATTTT. Translated: CSTARSETQYF.

The chain links TRBV11-2 to TRBJ2-7, with 8 positions matching TRBD2. V trimming: 1 base; J trimming: 1 base; junction bases outside the gene matches: 3. The CDR3 contains 15 residues. In germline, CDR1 is SGHAT, CDR2 FQNNGV. This chain's CDR3 is CASSLGSGTSYEQYF. DNA of the CDR3: TGTGCCAGCAGCTTAGGTAGCGGGACGTCCTACGAGCAGTACTTC.

This clone was observed a few times. The chain recombines TRBV30 with TRBJ1-1; possibly TRBD1 for D (6 bases). This CDR3 comprises 15 residues. V dropped 2 bases and J dropped 4 bases, with 17 bases sitting between them. Germline CDR1 GTSNPN, CDR2 SVGIG (reference sequence). In DNA form, the CDR3 reads TGTGCCTGGAGTAGTAAGGCAGGGGTAGGCACTGAAGCTTTCTTT. Translation: CAWSSKAGVGTEAFF.

This rearrangement joins TRBV6-1 to TRBJ1-3; no definite D call. The germline CDR1 and CDR2 sequences are MNHNS and SASEGT. This CDR3 region has 13 residues. V was trimmed by 6 bases and J by 4 bases, leaving 10 bases between them. The CDR3, as DNA: TGTGCCAGCAGCTGGGTGTGGGGAAACACCATATATTTT. Translated, it gives CASSWVWGNTIYF.

The chain is built from TRBV18 and TRBJ1-1; D is unresolved. The CDR3 loop spans 13 amino acids. V was shortened by 5 bases and J by 11 bases, with 18 bases between the two germline ends. The V gene's germline CDR1 is KGHSH and CDR2 LQKENI. For the CDR3, the DNA is TGTGCCAGCTCATTGGATCCGTCCCGTGGGGCTTTCTTT. This encodes CASSLDPSRGAFF.

This chain joins TRBV23-1 and TRBJ1-1; D call uncertain. TRBV23-1 is given ORF status, its function remaining uncertain. This CDR3 region has 15 residues. V was cut by 0 bases and J by 0 bases, with 8 bases left in between. CDR3 loop: CASSQSVVVNTEAFF. The CDR3 coding sequence is TGCGCCAGCAGTCAATCTGTGGTTGTGAACACTGAAGCTTTCTTT.

The rearrangement uses TRBV20-1 and TRBJ2-3; D uncertain. Germline CDR1 DFQATT, CDR2 SNEGSKA (reference sequence). V was pared by 5 bases and J by 7 bases, with 7 bases between. The CDR3 sequence is 10 residues long. The CDR3 here is CSAPRNTQYF. CDR3 sequence (DNA): TGCAGTGCTCCCCGGAATACGCAGTATTTT.

This clone was found many times. The V call is TRBV5-4, the J call TRBJ2-3; D ambiguous. V dropped 4 bases and J dropped 3 bases, with 12 bases sitting between them. Germline CDR1 SGHNT, CDR2 YYREEE (reference sequence). The CDR3 runs to 14 residues. The CDR3 reads CASSPDVGTDTQYF. The CDR3, as DNA: TGTGCCAGCAGCCCGGACGTAGGTACAGATACGCAGTATTTT.

This rearrangement joins TRBV28 to TRBJ2-1, with D hard to call. The CDR3 consists of 14 residues. From germline, CDR1 is MDHEN and CDR2 SYDVKM. Trimming left V 10 bases short and J 0 bases short, with 13 bases between. The CDR3 nucleotides read TGTGCCACGTCCCCCGTCAACTCCTACAATGAGCAGTTCTTC. It yields the protein CATSPVNSYNEQFF.

The chain joins TRBV7-2 to TRBJ2-4, with TRBD1 identical over 9 bases. The V and J ends lost 5 bases and 8 bases, in that order; junction bases with no gene match: 10. The CDR3 loop spans 15 amino acids. Germline V CDR1 and CDR2: SGHTA, FQGNSA. The DNA for the CDR3 is TGTGCCAGCAGCACACCCGCGGGACAGGGTTACATTCAGTACTTC. As protein: CASSTPAGQGYIQYF.

The rearrangement links TRBV10-3 to TRBJ2-4; D might be TRBD1 (6 bases). This CDR3 has 16 amino acids. V was clipped by 5 bases and J by 7 bases, with 21 bases between them. The germline V gene has CDR1 ENHRY and CDR2 SYGVKD. The CDR3 nucleotides read TGTGCCATCAGTAAAGGACAGAGTGGACTCGTTAACATTCAGTACTTC. Translation gives CAISKGQSGLVNIQYF.

V and J are TRBV7-8 and TRBJ2-2; possibly TRBD1 for D (6 bases). The V gene lost 3 bases and the J gene lost 4 bases, with 12 bases spanning the gap. The CDR3 is made up of 15 amino acids. CDR1 and CDR2 from the germline V gene are SGHVS and FQNEAQ. In DNA, the CDR3 is TGTGCCAGCAGCTTGCGGACAGCCCCCACCGGGGAGCTGTTTTTT. This translates into CASSLRTAPTGELFF.

The chain couples TRBV5-1 to TRBJ2-7, with TRBD1 matching over 9 bases. The CDR3 is made up of 17 amino acids. V shed 2 bases and J 3 bases; nucleotides not matched to a gene: 12. The germline gives CDR1 SGHRS, CDR2 YFSETQ. The CDR3 region has the DNA TGCGCCAGCAGCTTTGGGCCCCAGGGACAGGGCTTCTACGAGCAGTACTTC. As protein: CASSFGPQGQGFYEQYF.

As to this clone: Just one base apart from a much larger clone, this may be a read error. CDR3 DNA sequence: TGTGCCAGCAGCCACAGTTATGGCTACACCTTC. It yields the protein CASSHSYGYTF. The V and J genes are TRBV7-9 and TRBJ1-2; D remains ambiguous. V was clipped by 5 bases and J by 5 bases, with 6 bases between them. This CDR3 has 11 residues. The V gene's germline CDR1 is SEHNR and CDR2 FQNEAQ (reference sequence).